The rows below give T cell receptor beta chains drawn from one sample of a study of T cell responses to AZD1222 COVID-19 vaccine. Produced via immunoSEQ multiplex PCR; TCRdb's table is partial and in-frame only. The repertoire has 50,000 to 70,000 clones, 75% to 90% of them found once; the top ten carry 6.9%. The sample here was peripheral blood, taken 28 days after the second AZD1222 dose. These receptors all come from an adult who received the AZD1222 COVID-19 vaccine. Each CDR3 is given with its conserved first and last residue. The D gene is left open where the match is weak. Size values are once, few and many counts, or a class for expanded clones, and some rows have none.

TGTGCCAGTAGTATGCAAGGACAGGCCTCCTACGAGCAGTACTTC,CASSMQGQASYEQYF,NA,TRBD1,TRBV19,TRBJ2-7
TGTGCCAGCAGCCTATCCTACACAGGGAACTATGGCTACACCTTC,CASSLSYTGNYGYTF,NA,NA,TRBV5-5,TRBJ1-2
TGTGCCAGTAGTATAGCCGGATCCTATGGCTACACCTTC,CASSIAGSYGYTF,once,NA,TRBV19,TRBJ1-2
TGTGCCAGCAGTGAAACCGTGGGACAGGCCTATGGCTACACCTTC,CASSETVGQAYGYTF,NA,TRBD1,TRBV6-1,TRBJ1-2
TGTGCCAGCAGTTTAAACACAGATACGCAGTATTTT,CASSLNTDTQYF,NA,NA,TRBV28,TRBJ2-3
TGTGCCAGCAGTTATTTCCCTAGCGGGAACACCGGGGAGCTGTTTTTT,CASSYFPSGNTGELFF,NA,TRBD2,TRBV6-6,TRBJ2-2
TGTGCCAGCTCATCGACTAGCGGGAGGAATGAGCAGTTCTTC,CASSSTSGRNEQFF,NA,TRBD2,TRBV18,TRBJ2-1
TGTGCCAGCAGCCGAGGGGGTACACAGGGTCTAACTGGCTACACCTTC,CASSRGGTQGLTGYTF,NA,NA,TRBV7-9,TRBJ1-2
TGTGCCATCCCAAGCTCCGGGGGCTTCCGCCAAGAGACCCAGTACTTC,CAIPSSGGFRQETQYF,NA,NA,TRBV21-1,TRBJ2-5
TGTGCCACCAGTGATGGCACAGGGCTCCTGACCTACAATGAGCAGTTCTTC,CATSDGTGLLTYNEQFF,few,NA,TRBV24-1,TRBJ2-1
TGTGCCAGCAGTTTAGCGGAACAGGCGATGAGTGAGCAGTTCTTC,CASSLAEQAMSEQFF,NA,NA,TRBV28,TRBJ2-1
TGTGCCAGCAGCTTGGCGGGGACAGGACCGTATGGCTACACCTTC,CASSLAGTGPYGYTF,few,TRBD1,TRBV5-4,TRBJ1-2
TGTGCCAGCAGTCCTACAGGGACGTCCGGAAACACCATATATTTT,CASSPTGTSGNTIYF,NA,NA,TRBV6-5,TRBJ1-3
TGTGCCTGGAGTGTACCGCCGGCCTATGGCTACACCTTC,CAWSVPPAYGYTF,once,NA,TRBV30,TRBJ1-2
TGCGCCAGCAGCTTGGATACTAGCGGGAGGGCCTACGAGCAGTACTTC,CASSLDTSGRAYEQYF,once,TRBD2,TRBV5-1,TRBJ2-7
TGTGCCAGCGAGGGACAGGGGGCCTATGGCTACACCTTC,CASEGQGAYGYTF,NA,TRBD1,TRBV2,TRBJ1-2
TGTGCCAGCAGCTTATGGACAGGGGGCCCCTACGAGCAGTACTTC,CASSLWTGGPYEQYF,NA,TRBD1,TRBV7-2,TRBJ2-7
TGTGCCAGCTCACCAACCGGGACAGGGAATTCCGGGGAGCTGTTTTTT,CASSPTGTGNSGELFF,NA,TRBD1,TRBV18,TRBJ2-2
TGTGCCAGCACCCAACTGTCAGGGGCCGAAAAACTGTTTTTT,CASTQLSGAEKLFF,NA,NA,TRBV28,TRBJ1-4
TGTGCCAGCAGCCCGTACAGGGTCCACGAGCAGTACTTC,CASSPYRVHEQYF,NA,NA,TRBV28,TRBJ2-7
TGTGCCAGCAGTTTAAGCGGAGGGGCTAATGAAAAACTGTTTTTT,CASSLSGGANEKLFF,NA,NA,TRBV28,TRBJ1-4
TGTGCCAGCAGCAAAGGGGGCAGGGCTGAAGCTTTCTTT,CASSKGGRAEAFF,NA,NA,TRBV21-1,TRBJ1-1
TGTGCCAGTAGTATGGGGCGAGGGACAGCCCAAGAGACCCAGTACTTC,CASSMGRGTAQETQYF,NA,TRBD1,TRBV19,TRBJ2-5
TGTGCCAGTATTCGGGTAAGAGGGGACACTGAAGCTTTCTTT,CASIRVRGDTEAFF,NA,NA,TRBV19,TRBJ1-1
TGTGCCAGCTCTAGACTAGCGGGCGGTTACAATGAGCAGTTCTTC,CASSRLAGGYNEQFF,NA,TRBD2,TRBV14,TRBJ2-1
TGCGCCAGCAGCTTAAGGGGGGGCACTGAAGCTTTCTTT,CASSLRGGTEAFF,few,NA,TRBV5-1,TRBJ1-1
TGTGCCAGCAGTGCCCCCGACTATGGCTACACCTTC,CASSAPDYGYTF,NA,NA,TRBV6-4,TRBJ1-2
TGTGCCAGCAGCTTAGAGGGCAGGGCTGGAAACACCATATATTTT,CASSLEGRAGNTIYF,NA,NA,TRBV7-9,TRBJ1-3
TGTGCCAGCAGCCCCGAAGGCGGGACAGGGACGTACGAGCAGTACTTC,CASSPEGGTGTYEQYF,once,TRBD1,TRBV7-3,TRBJ2-7
TGCAGCGTCCTGACAGACTACGAGCAGTACTTC,CSVLTDYEQYF,NA,NA,TRBV29-1,TRBJ2-7
TGTGCCAGCAGTGTCGAACAGGGAATTCGCGAGCAGTACTTC,CASSVEQGIREQYF,once,NA,TRBV6-4,TRBJ2-7
TGTGCCAGCAGCCAAGGGCAGGGAGACGGTGAAAAACTGTTTTTT,CASSQGQGDGEKLFF,once,NA,TRBV7-9,TRBJ1-4
TGTGCCAGCAGCCAAGATAGAAGCGGGAGGCCGGGAAACATTCAGTACTTC,CASSQDRSGRPGNIQYF,NA,TRBD2,TRBV4-2,TRBJ2-4
TGCGCCAGCAGCTTTTCCCCCTTTAGCGGGACTAGCACAGATACGCAGTATTTT,CASSFSPFSGTSTDTQYF,NA,TRBD2,TRBV5-1,TRBJ2-3
TGTGCCAGCTCACCAGGGGTCGGTAATGAAAAACTGTTTTTT,CASSPGVGNEKLFF,NA,NA,TRBV18,TRBJ1-4
TGTGCCAGCGATCCGGTAGGGGGCGGAAGACAAGGCCCCCCGAACACCGGGGAGCTGTTTTTT,CASDPVGGGRQGPPNTGELFF,medium-sized,TRBD1,TRBV2,TRBJ2-2
TGTGCCAGCAGCCCGGGACAGGGGATCCGTGAGCAGTTCTTC,CASSPGQGIREQFF,NA,TRBD1,TRBV5-6,TRBJ2-1
TGTGCCAGCAGTGTTGAAGGGAACTATGGCTACACCTTC,CASSVEGNYGYTF,NA,NA,TRBV2,TRBJ1-2
TGCGCCAGCAGCCCTACGGGACTGCGAGACACCGGGGAGCTGTTTTTT,CASSPTGLRDTGELFF,NA,NA,TRBV5-1,TRBJ2-2
TGCGCCAGCGGAACCGCACAGAGCGGCACAGATACGCAGTATTTT,CASGTAQSGTDTQYF,NA,NA,TRBV5-1,TRBJ2-3
TGTGCCAGCAGTGAAAGACAGGGGGCCCACGAGCAGTACTTC,CASSERQGAHEQYF,NA,TRBD1,TRBV2,TRBJ2-7
TGTGCCAGCGGCCCGGGGGGTCCCGGAAACACCATATATTTT,CASGPGGPGNTIYF,NA,NA,TRBV6-6,TRBJ1-3
TGCGCCAGCAGCCAGGGGAATTCACCCCTCCACTTT,CASSQGNSPLHF,NA,NA,TRBV5-1,TRBJ1-6
TGTGCCAGCAGTTTATGGGCTAGCGGGAGTCAAGAGACCCAGTACTTC,CASSLWASGSQETQYF,NA,TRBD2,TRBV28,TRBJ2-5
TGTGCCAGCAGTGATAAGGCATTAGGGAAAGATGGCTACACCTTC,CASSDKALGKDGYTF,NA,NA,TRBV25-1,TRBJ1-2
TGTGCCAGCAGCGATAGGCCCGTAGCGGGAAGGGCCTACAATGAGCAGTTCTTC,CASSDRPVAGRAYNEQFF,NA,TRBD2,TRBV7-8,TRBJ2-1
TGTGCCAGCAGTTACGGGGATATAAGAGATGGCTACACCTTC,CASSYGDIRDGYTF,NA,NA,TRBV6-2/TRBV6-3,TRBJ1-2
TGCGCCAGCAGCCAAGCGCTTCGACCACACCAGGAGAATGAGCAGTTCTTC,CASSQALRPHQENEQFF,NA,NA,TRBV4-1,TRBJ2-1
TGTGCCAGCAGCACTCTAGCGGGAGTCTCGTGGGAGCAGTTCTTC,CASSTLAGVSWEQFF,NA,TRBD2,TRBV27,TRBJ2-1
TGTGCCAGCAGTTTATGGGACAGGGCTGGAAACACCATATATTTT,CASSLWDRAGNTIYF,NA,TRBD1,TRBV28,TRBJ1-3
TGTGCCAGCAGCTTCCCAGGTTTCGTCGAGCAGTACTTC,CASSFPGFVEQYF,NA,NA,TRBV11-2,TRBJ2-7
TGTGCCAGCAGTTACCTTCCAGGGGGCTACTACGAGCAGTACTTC,CASSYLPGGYYEQYF,NA,TRBD1,TRBV27,TRBJ2-7
TGTGCCAGCAGTTACTCGAGGAGCGATCAGCCCCAGCATTTT,CASSYSRSDQPQHF,NA,NA,TRBV6-5,TRBJ1-5
TGTGCCAGTCTGCCGGGACAGGGTTACGATGAGCAGTTCTTC,CASLPGQGYDEQFF,NA,TRBD1,TRBV19,TRBJ2-1
TGTGCCAGCAGGGGCGTCGGGTCACCCCTCCACTTT,CASRGVGSPLHF,NA,NA,TRBV2,TRBJ1-6
TGTGCCAGCAGTGGCGGGACAGGGGGAGGCTACACCTTC,CASSGGTGGGYTF,NA,TRBD1,TRBV25-1,TRBJ1-2
TGTGCCAGCATTATTACTGCCTATGGCTACACCTTC,CASIITAYGYTF,few,NA,TRBV2,TRBJ1-2
TGTGCCAGCAGCTTTATAGTCGGCTACACCTTC,CASSFIVGYTF,once,NA,TRBV5-8,TRBJ1-2
TGCGCCAGCAGCCAAACTAGCGAATCATCCTACGAGCAGTACTTC,CASSQTSESSYEQYF,medium-sized,TRBD2,TRBV4-3,TRBJ2-7
TGCGCCAGCAGCGCGGAACATAATTCACCCCTCCACTTT,CASSAEHNSPLHF,NA,NA,TRBV5-1,TRBJ1-6